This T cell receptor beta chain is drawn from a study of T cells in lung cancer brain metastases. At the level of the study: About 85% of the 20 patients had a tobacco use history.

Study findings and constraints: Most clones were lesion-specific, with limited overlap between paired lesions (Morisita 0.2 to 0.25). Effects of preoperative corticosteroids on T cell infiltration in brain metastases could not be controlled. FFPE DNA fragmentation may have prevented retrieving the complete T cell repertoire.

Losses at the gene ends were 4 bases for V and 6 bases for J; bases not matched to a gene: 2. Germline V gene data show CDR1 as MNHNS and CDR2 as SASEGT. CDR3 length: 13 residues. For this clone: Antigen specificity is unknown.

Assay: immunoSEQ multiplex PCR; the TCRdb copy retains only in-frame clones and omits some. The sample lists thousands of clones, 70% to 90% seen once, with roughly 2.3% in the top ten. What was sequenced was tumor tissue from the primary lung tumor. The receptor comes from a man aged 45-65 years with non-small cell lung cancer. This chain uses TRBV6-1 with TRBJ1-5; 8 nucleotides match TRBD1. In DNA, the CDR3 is TGTGCCAGCAGTGGACAGGGGATTCAGCCCCAGCATTTT. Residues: CASSGQGIQPQHF.